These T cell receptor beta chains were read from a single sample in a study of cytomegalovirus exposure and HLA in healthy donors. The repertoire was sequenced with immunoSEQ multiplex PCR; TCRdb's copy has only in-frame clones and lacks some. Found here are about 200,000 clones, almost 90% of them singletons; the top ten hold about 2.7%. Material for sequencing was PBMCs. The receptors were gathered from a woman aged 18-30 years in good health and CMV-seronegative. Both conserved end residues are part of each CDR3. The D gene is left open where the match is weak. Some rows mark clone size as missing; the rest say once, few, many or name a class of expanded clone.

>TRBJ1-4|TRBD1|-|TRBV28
TGTGCCAGCAGATCCCCGGGACAGGGGATCGGACTGTTTTTT
CASRSPGQGIGLFF
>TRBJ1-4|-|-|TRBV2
TGTGCCAGCATGTTCAAAGGACACTCGGGTGAAAAACTGTTTTTT
CASMFKGHSGEKLFF
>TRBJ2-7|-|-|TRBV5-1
TGCGCCAGCAGTTCAACGACAGACTCCTACGAGCAGTACTTC
CASSSTTDSYEQYF
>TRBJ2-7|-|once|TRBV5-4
TGTGCCAGCAGCGGAACAGGAGGGCCCGGGTACGAGCAGTACTTC
CASSGTGGPGYEQYF
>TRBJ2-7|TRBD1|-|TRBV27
TGTGCCAGCAGTTCTACTCCGGGACAGCTTGCATACGAGCAGTACTTC
CASSSTPGQLAYEQYF
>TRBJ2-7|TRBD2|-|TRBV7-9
TGTGCCAGCAGCTCCGTCAGCGGGAGCCTTGAGCAGTACTTC
CASSSVSGSLEQYF
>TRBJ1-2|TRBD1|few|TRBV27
TGTGCCAGCAGCCATGGGGACAGCTATGGCTACACCTTC
CASSHGDSYGYTF
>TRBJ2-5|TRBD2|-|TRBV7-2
TGTGCCAGCAGTCAGAGGACTAGCGGATACCAAGAGACCCAGTACTTC
CASSQRTSGYQETQYF
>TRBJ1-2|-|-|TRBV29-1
TGCAGCGTTGAAATCGGCTATGGCTACACCTTC
CSVEIGYGYTF
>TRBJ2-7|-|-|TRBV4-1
TGCGCCAGCAGCCCGGGACTTGGTCTCTACGAGCAGTACTTC
CASSPGLGLYEQYF
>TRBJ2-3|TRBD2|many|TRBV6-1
TGTGCCAGCAGTGGACTAGCGGGAGCAGATACGCAGTATTTT
CASSGLAGADTQYF
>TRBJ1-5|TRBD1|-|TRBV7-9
TGTGCCAGCAGTTCCGGGACAGGGGAAGACAATCAGCCCCAGCATTTT
CASSSGTGEDNQPQHF
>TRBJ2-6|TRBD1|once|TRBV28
TGTGCCAGCAGTCACGTAGGACAGGGAAGGGCCAACGTCCTGACTTTC
CASSHVGQGRANVLTF
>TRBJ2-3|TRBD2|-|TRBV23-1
TGCGCCAGCGGTCTGAGCGGGAGGCAGAGCACAGATACGCAGTATTTT
CASGLSGRQSTDTQYF
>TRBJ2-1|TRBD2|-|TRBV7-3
TGTGCCAGCAGCTTAGGCGGGAGAGACTACAATGAGCAGTTCTTC
CASSLGGRDYNEQFF
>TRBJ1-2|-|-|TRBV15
TGTGCCACCAGCAGAGATCCGGGGGTCTACACCTTC
CATSRDPGVYTF
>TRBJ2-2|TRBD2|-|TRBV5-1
TGCGCCAGCAGCTTGGAATTAGCGGGAGGGGCCGGGGAGCTGTTTTTT
CASSLELAGGAGELFF
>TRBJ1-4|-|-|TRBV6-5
TGTGCCAGCAGTTACTCAGGGAGTGGTTTCGAAAAACTGTTTTTT
CASSYSGSGFEKLFF
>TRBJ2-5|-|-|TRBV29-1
TGCAGCGCCGGGGGTCTTGAAGAGACCCAGTACTTC
CSAGGLEETQYF
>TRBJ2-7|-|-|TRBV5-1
TGCGCCAGCAGCTCTAGCTCCTACGAGCAGTACTTC
CASSSSSYEQYF
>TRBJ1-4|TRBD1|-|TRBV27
TGTGCCAGCAGTTTATGGACAGGGGATGAAAAACTGTTTTTT
CASSLWTGDEKLFF
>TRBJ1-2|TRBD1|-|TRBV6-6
TGTGCCAGCACCCCGACAGGGGATGGCTACACCTTC
CASTPTGDGYTF
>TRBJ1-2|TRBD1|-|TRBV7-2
TGTGCCAGCAGCAAAACAGGGGCCCATGGCTACACCTTC
CASSKTGAHGYTF
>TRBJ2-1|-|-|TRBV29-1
TGCAGCGTTGGAAGGCTGGGGCCCTACAATGAGCAGTTCTTC
CSVGRLGPYNEQFF
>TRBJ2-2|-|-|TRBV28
TGTGCCAGCAGTTTACCCCCCTTCCGGAGAAAGTACACCGGGGAGCTGTTTTTT
CASSLPPFRRKYTGELFF
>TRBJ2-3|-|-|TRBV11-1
TGTGCCAGCAGCTTAGTCGGGGGAGATACGCAGTATTTT
CASSLVGGDTQYF